Following are 12 T cell receptor beta chains from one sample sequenced in a study of cytomegalovirus exposure and HLA in healthy donors. Amplification used 60 Vbeta primers and 13 Jbeta primers. Only in-frame clones appear in the TCRdb table, and some are missing; sequencing was by immunoSEQ multiplex PCR. The profile covers about 130,000 clones, with 60% to 85% appearing a single time and around 1.8% taken by the ten largest. Sequencing was performed on PBMCs. Receptors originate from a female donor in good health and CMV-seropositive.

This clone was recorded only once. In nucleotides, the CDR3 is TGTGCCAGCAGCTTAGAAGGACTTACCTACGAGCAGTACTTC. The encoded protein is CASSLEGLTYEQYF. The chain links TRBV13 to TRBJ2-7; perhaps TRBD2 as D (5 bases). The CDR3 totals 14 residues. Germline CDR1 and CDR2: PRHDT and FYEKMQ (reference sequence). V was shortened by 1 base and J by 2 bases, with 9 bases between the two germline ends.

CDR3 sequence reads: CASSLSGSEQYF. As DNA, the CDR3 is TGTGCCAGCAGCTTATCGGGTTCCGAGCAGTACTTC. This sequence joins TRBV11-2 and TRBJ2-7; no clear D. Germline V gene data show CDR1 as SGHAT and CDR2 as FQNNGV. V lost 2 bases and J lost 6, with 8 bases in between. The CDR3 runs to 12 residues.

CDR3 nucleotides: TGTGCCAGCAGCCCTGAGGGACAGGGCGAAAGGGGAACTGAAGCTTTCTTT. Residues: CASSPEGQGERGTEAFF. The rearrangement links TRBV9 to TRBJ1-1; 9 nucleotides line up with TRBD1. In germline, CDR1 is SGDLS, CDR2 YYNGEE. Trimming removed 4 bases from V and 5 bases from J; junction bases left unmatched: 15. This CDR3 region has 17 residues.

The DNA for the CDR3 is TGTGCCAGCAGCGTAGGGGGGTCGAGCGGGAGTTACAATGAGCAGTTCTTC. Amino acids: CASSVGGSSGSYNEQFF. The chain has TRBV9 and TRBJ2-1, with 8 bases aligning to TRBD2. Germline CDR1 and CDR2: SGDLS and YYNGEE. V shed 0 bases, J shed 4 bases, and the junction held 9 bases outside the gene matches. This CDR3 is 17 amino acids long.

The chain uses TRBV5-5 and TRBJ1-2; D unresolved. V gave up 0 bases and J gave up 1 base, with 19 bases separating them. The CDR3 spans 18 residues. Germline V gives CDR1 SGHKS, CDR2 YYEKEE (reference sequence). CDR3 sequence (DNA): TGTGCCAGCAGCTTGGAAGGAGGGCTTAGGAGGGTTAACTATGGCTACACCTTC. The encoded protein is CASSLEGGLRRVNYGYTF.

This chain connects TRBV18 to TRBJ1-4, with a weak D call TRBD1 (6 bases). The CDR3 length is 16 residues. The germline V gene has CDR1 KGHSH and CDR2 LQKENI. Trimming took off 0 bases at V and 8 bases at J, with 16 bases between the two ends. The CDR3: CASSPPQGMGREKLFF. CDR3 sequence (DNA): TGTGCCAGCTCACCACCTCAGGGGATGGGGCGAGAAAAACTGTTTTTT.

This clone was observed a handful of times. The J gene is TRBJ1-1, the V gene TRBV7-3; TRBD1 is a possible D gene (5 bases). The ends were cut back, 2 bases at V and 5 bases at J, with 9 bases in the middle. Germline loops: CDR1 SGHTA, CDR2 FQGTGA. The CDR3 runs to 13 residues. The CDR3 loop reads CASSLYGGTEAFF. CDR3 DNA: TGTGCCAGCAGCTTATATGGGGGGACTGAAGCTTTCTTT.

J is TRBJ1-2 and V is TRBV7-2; the D is unclear. Trimming removed 4 bases from V and 8 bases from J, with 11 bases in between. CDR3 length: 12 amino acids. CDR1 and CDR2 (germline): SGHTA, FQGNSA. The CDR3 DNA reads as TGTGCCAGCAGCTCCGCGGGGTGGGGCTACACCTTC. Protein sequence: CASSSAGWGYTF. Variable domain in full (rest from reference TRBV7-2 and TRBJ1-2): GAGVSQSPSNKVTEKGKDVELRCDPISGHTALYWYRQSLGQGLEFLIYFQGNSAPDKSGLPSDRFSAERTGGSVSTLTIQRTQQEDSAVYLCASSSAGWGYTFGSGTRLTVV.

This clone was seen just once. V is TRBV27 and J is TRBJ2-3; 7 nucleotides line up with TRBD1. The germline CDR1 and CDR2 sequences are MNHEY and SMNVEV (reference sequence). The CDR3 is made up of 14 amino acids. The junction had 7 bases not matched to a gene; V was cut back by 4 bases and J by 6 bases. The chain's CDR3 is CASSSNRGPDTQYF. The CDR3 DNA reads as TGTGCCAGCAGTTCAAACAGGGGTCCGGATACGCAGTATTTT.

The chain joins TRBV25-1 to TRBJ1-3; TRBD1 might be the D (5 bases). The length of the CDR3 is 15 residues. The germline V and J ends were trimmed by 2 bases and 3 bases, with 11 bases remaining between them. The V gene's germline CDR1 is MGHDK and CDR2 SYGVNS. This CDR3 is CASSEPGFFGNTIYF. CDR3 nucleotides: TGTGCCAGCAGTGAACCAGGGTTTTTTGGAAACACCATATATTTT.

The V gene is TRBV28, the J gene TRBJ2-2; 7 bases agree with TRBD2. The CDR3 has 14 residues. Germline CDR1 MDHEN, CDR2 SYDVKM. V lost 6 bases and J lost 5; bases outside the gene matches: 6. CDR3: CASSRDYGTGELFF. DNA for the CDR3: TGTGCCAGCAGCCGGGACTATGGGACCGGGGAGCTGTTTTTT.

V usage is TRBV9 and J usage is TRBJ2-2; D is perhaps TRBD2 (5 bases). Germline V gives CDR1 SGDLS, CDR2 YYNGEE. CDR3 size: 16 residues. Trimming removed 3 bases at V and 5 bases at J, with 17 bases between. The DNA of the CDR3 is TGTGCCAGCAGCGGCAGCGGAAAAAAGGGAACCGGGGAGCTGTTTTTT. Its protein product is CASSGSGKKGTGELFF. Full variable domain (rest looked up from reference TRBV9 and TRBJ2-2): DSGVTQTPKHLITATGQRVTLRCSPRSGDLSVYWYQQSLDQGLQFLIQYYNGEERAKGNILERFSAQQFPDLHSELNLSSLELGDSALYFCASSGSGKKGTGELFFGEGSRLTVL.